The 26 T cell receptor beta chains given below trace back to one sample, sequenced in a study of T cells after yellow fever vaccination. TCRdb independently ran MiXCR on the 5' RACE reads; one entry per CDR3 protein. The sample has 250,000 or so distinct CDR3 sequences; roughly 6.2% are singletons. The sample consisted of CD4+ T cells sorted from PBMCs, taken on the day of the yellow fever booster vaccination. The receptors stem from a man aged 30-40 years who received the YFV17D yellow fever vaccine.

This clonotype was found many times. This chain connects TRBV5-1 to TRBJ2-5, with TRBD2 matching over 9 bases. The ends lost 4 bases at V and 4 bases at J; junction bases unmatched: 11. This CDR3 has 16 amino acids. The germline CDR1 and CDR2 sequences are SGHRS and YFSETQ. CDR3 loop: CASSRLASGISETQYF. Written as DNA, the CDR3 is TGCGCCAGCAGCCGGTTGGCTAGCGGGATTTCAGAGACCCAGTACTTC.

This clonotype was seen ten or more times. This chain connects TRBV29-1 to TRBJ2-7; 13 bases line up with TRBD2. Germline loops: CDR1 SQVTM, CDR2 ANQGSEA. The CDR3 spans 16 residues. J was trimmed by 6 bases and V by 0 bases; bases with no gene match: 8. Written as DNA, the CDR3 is TGCAGCGTTGAAGATCTCACTAGCGGGAGGGCCTCCGAGCAGTACTTC. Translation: CSVEDLTSGRASEQYF.

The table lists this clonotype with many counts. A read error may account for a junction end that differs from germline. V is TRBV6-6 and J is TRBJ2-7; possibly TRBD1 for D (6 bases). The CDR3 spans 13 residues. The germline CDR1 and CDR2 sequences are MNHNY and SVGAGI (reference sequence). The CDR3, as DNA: TGCGCCAGCAGCTCACAGGGATCGTACGAGCAGTACTTC. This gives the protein CASSSQGSYEQYF.

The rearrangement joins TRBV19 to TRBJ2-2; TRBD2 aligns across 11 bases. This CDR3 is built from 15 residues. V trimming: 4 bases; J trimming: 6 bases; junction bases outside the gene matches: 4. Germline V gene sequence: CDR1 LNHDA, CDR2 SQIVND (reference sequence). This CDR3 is CASSRLAGGSGELFF. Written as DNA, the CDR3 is TGTGCCAGTAGTAGGCTAGCGGGAGGTTCCGGGGAGCTGTTTTTT.

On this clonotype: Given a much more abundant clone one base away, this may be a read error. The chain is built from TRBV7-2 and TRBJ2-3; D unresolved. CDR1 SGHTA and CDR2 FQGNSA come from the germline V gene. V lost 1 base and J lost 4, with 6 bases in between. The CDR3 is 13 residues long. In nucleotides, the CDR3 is TGTGCCAGCAGCTTAGGTCCGCCAGATACGCAGTATTTT. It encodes CASSLGPPDTQYF.

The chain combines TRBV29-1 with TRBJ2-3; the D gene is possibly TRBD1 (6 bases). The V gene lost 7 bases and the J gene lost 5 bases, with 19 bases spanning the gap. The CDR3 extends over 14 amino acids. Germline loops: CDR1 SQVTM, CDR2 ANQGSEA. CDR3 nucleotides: TGCAGCGGGCTAGGGGGTGAAGCGGTAGATACGCAGTATTTT. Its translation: CSGLGGEAVDTQYF.

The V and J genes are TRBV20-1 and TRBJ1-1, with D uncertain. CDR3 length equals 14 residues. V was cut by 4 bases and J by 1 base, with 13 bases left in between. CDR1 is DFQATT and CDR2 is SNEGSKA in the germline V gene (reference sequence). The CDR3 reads CSAKWRVGNTEAFF. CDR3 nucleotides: TGCAGTGCTAAGTGGCGAGTTGGGAACACTGAAGCTTTCTTT.

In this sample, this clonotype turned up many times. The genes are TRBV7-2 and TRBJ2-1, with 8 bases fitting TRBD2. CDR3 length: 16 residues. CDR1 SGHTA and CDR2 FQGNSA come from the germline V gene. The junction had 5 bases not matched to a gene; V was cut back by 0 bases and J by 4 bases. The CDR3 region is CASSLAAREGYNEQFF. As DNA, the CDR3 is TGTGCCAGCAGCTTAGCGGCCCGGGAGGGGTACAATGAGCAGTTCTTC.

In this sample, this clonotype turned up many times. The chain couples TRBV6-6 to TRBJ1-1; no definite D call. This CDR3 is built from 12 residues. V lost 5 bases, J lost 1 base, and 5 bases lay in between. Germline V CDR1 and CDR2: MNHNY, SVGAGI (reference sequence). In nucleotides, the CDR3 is TGTGCCAGCAGTACGGGGAACACTGAAGCTTTCTTT. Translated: CASSTGNTEAFF.

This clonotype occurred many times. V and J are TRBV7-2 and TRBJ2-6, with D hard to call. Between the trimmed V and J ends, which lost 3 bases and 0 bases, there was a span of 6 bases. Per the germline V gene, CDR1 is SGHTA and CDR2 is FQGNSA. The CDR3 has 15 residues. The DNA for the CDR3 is TGTGCCAGCAGCTTTGGCGGCTCTGGGGCCAACGTCCTGACTTTC. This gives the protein CASSFGGSGANVLTF.

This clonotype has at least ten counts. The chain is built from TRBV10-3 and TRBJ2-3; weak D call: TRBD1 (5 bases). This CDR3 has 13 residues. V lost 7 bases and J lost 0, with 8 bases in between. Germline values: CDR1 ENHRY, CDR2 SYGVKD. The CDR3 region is CAIKGDSTDTQYF. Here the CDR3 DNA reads TGTGCCATCAAAGGGGATAGCACAGATACGCAGTATTTT.

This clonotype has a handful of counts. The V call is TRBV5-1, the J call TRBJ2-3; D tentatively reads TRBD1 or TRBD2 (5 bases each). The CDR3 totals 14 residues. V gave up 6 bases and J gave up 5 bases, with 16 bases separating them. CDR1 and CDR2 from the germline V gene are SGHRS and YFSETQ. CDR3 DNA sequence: TGCGCCAGCAATGTCGGGGCCCCGGGAGATACGCAGTATTTT. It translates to CASNVGAPGDTQYF.

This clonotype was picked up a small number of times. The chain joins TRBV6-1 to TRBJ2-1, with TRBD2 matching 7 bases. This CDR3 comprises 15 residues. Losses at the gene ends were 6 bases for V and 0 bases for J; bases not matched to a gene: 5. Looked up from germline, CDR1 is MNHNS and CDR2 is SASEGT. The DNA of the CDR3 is TGTGCCAGCAGCCTCACTAGCGACTCCTACAATGAGCAGTTCTTC. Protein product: CASSLTSDSYNEQFF.

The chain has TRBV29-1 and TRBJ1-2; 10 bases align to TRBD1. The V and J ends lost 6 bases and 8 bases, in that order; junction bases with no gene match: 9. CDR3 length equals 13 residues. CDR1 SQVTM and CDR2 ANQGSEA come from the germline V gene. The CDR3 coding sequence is TGCAGCGTCTGGACAGGGGGTACAAGCGGCTACACCTTC. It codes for CSVWTGGTSGYTF.

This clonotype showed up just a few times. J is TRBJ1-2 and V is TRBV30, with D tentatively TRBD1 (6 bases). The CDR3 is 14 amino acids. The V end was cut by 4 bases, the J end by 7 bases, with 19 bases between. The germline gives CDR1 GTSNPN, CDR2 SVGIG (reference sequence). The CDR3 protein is CAWTIIYRAGGYTF. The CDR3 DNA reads TGTGCCTGGACCATAATCTACAGGGCGGGTGGCTACACCTTC.

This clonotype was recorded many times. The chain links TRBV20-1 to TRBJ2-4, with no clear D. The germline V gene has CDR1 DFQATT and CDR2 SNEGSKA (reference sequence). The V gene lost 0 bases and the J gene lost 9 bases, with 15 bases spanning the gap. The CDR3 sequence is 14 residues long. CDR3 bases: TGCAGTGCTAGAGATGATGGGCTCGGTGGCATTCAGTACTTC. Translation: CSARDDGLGGIQYF.

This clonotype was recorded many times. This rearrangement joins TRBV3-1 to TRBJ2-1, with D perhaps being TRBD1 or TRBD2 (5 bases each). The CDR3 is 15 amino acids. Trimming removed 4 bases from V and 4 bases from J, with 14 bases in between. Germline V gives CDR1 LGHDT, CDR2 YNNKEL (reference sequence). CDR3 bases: TGTGCCAGCAGCCCGTCCCGGGACGGGTACAATGAGCAGTTCTTC. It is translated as CASSPSRDGYNEQFF.

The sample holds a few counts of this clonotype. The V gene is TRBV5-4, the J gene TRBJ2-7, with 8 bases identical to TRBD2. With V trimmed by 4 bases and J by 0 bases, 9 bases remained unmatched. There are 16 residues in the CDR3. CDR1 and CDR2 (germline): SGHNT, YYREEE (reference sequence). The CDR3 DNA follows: TGTGCCAGCAGCCGGACCCAGCGGGAGATCTCCTACGAGCAGTACTTC. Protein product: CASSRTQREISYEQYF. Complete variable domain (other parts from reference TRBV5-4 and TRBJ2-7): ETGVTQSPTHLIKTRGQQVTLRCSSQSGHNTVSWYQQALGQGPQFIFQYYREEENGRGNFPPRFSGLQFPNYSSELNVNALELDDSALYLCASSRTQREISYEQYFGPGTRLTVT.

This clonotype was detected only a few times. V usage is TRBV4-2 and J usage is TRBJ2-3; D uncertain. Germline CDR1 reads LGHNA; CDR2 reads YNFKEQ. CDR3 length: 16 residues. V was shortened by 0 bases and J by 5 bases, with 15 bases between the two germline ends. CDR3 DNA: TGTGCCAGCAGCCAAGAGGCAGGCCGAGAGATAGATACGCAGTATTTT. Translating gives CASSQEAGREIDTQYF.

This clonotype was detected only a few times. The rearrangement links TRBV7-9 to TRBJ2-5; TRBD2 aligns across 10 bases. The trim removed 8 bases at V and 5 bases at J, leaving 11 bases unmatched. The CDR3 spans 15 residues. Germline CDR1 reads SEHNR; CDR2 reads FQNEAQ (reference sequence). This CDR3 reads CASVKLAGWGETQYF. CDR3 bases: TGTGCCAGCGTCAAACTAGCGGGATGGGGGGAGACCCAGTACTTC.

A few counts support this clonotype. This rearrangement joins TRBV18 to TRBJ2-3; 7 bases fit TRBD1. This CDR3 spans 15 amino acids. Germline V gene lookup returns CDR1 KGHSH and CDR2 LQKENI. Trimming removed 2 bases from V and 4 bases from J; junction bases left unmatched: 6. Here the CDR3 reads CASSPDRAVADTQYF. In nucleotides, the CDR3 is TGTGCCAGCTCACCAGACAGGGCTGTCGCAGATACGCAGTATTTT.

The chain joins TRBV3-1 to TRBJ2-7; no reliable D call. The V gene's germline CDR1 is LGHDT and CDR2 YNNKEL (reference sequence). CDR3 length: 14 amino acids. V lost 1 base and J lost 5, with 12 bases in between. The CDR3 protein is CASSQGQLRNEQYF. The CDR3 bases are TGTGCCAGCAGCCAAGGGCAGCTCCGAAACGAGCAGTACTTC.

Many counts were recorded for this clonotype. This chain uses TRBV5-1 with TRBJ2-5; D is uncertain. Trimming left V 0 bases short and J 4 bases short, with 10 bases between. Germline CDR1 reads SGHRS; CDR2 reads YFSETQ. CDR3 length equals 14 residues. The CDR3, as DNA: TGCGCCAGCAGCTTGGGGAGCTACCTAGAGACCCAGTACTTC. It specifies CASSLGSYLETQYF.

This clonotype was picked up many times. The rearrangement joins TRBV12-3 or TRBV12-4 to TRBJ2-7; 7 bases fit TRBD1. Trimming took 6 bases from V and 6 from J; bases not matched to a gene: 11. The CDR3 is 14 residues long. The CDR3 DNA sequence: TGTGCCAGCAGCCTGGACAGGTGGGGGACCGAGCAGTACTTC. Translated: CASSLDRWGTEQYF.

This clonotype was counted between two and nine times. The CDR3 nucleotides are TGTGCCAGCAGCGCCATAGACGCTGCCTACGAGCAGTACTTC. This translates into CASSAIDAAYEQYF. The chain uses TRBV5-6 and TRBJ2-7; the D is unclear. The ends were cut back, 4 bases at V and 2 bases at J, with 13 bases in the middle. Germline V gives CDR1 SGHDT, CDR2 YYEEEE. The CDR3 extends over 14 amino acids. Using reference TRBV5-6 and TRBJ2-7 for the parts outside the CDR3, the full variable domain is DAGVTQSPTHLIKTRGQQVTLRCSPKSGHDTVSWYQQALGQGPQFIFQYYEEEERQRGNFPDRFSGHQFPNYSSELNVNALLLGDSALYLCASSAIDAAYEQYFGPGTRLTVT.

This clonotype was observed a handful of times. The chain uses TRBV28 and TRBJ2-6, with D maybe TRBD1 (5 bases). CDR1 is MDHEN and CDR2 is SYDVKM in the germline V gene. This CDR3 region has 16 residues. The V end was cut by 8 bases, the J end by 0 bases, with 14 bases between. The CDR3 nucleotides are TGTGCCAGCCAAACTACAGGATTCTCTGGGGCCAACGTCCTGACTTTC. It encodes CASQTTGFSGANVLTF.